The 12 T cell receptor beta chains reported below all come from one sample, sequenced in a study of T-cell memory formation after mild COVID-19. MiXCR was run by TCRdb on the 5' RACE reads, yielding one entry per CDR3 protein. Of roughly 50,000 distinct CDR3 sequences listed, more than 8% were seen once; the top ten hold 0.9% to 1.5%. The specimen sequenced was PBMCs or a T cell subset sorted from them (not recorded which). Receptor source: a young man who had mild COVID-19 (a few samples of this study predate the infection). Cell type and time point are not known.

The V and J genes are TRBV12-3 or TRBV12-4 and TRBJ2-3; 7 bases are shared with TRBD1. The CDR3 runs to 12 residues. V lost 6 bases to trimming and J lost 8 bases; unmatched junction nucleotides: 5. The CDR3 coding sequence is TGTGCCAGCAGCACAGGGGCGGGTACGCAGTATTTT. Translation: CASSTGAGTQYF.

The chain combines TRBV24-1 with TRBJ1-2, with no clear D. V lost 1 base, J lost 8 bases, and 13 bases lay in between. Germline V CDR1 and CDR2: KGHDR, SFDVKD. The CDR3 consists of 14 residues. The CDR3 loop reads CATSDLSPRGGYTF. As DNA, the CDR3 is TGTGCCACCAGTGATTTAAGCCCCCGTGGCGGCTACACCTTC.

Ten or more counts support this clonotype. J is TRBJ2-1 and V is TRBV6-5; TRBD2 matches 8 bases. This CDR3 region has 15 residues. CDR1 is MNHEY and CDR2 is SVGAGI in the germline V gene. Trimming took 0 bases from V and 7 from J; bases not matched to a gene: 5. The CDR3 nucleotides are TGTGCCAGCAGTTACTCTTTAGCGGGGTTGAATGAGCAGTTCTTC. Residues: CASSYSLAGLNEQFF.

The V call is TRBV12-3 or TRBV12-4, the J call TRBJ2-4; D uncertain. Trimming pared 5 bases from V and 0 bases from J, leaving 14 bases between. The CDR3 runs to 16 residues. CDR3 sequence (DNA): TGTGCCAGCAGTCCCGGACGGTGGCTAGCCAAAAACATTCAGTACTTC. Translated: CASSPGRWLAKNIQYF.

V and J are TRBV7-3 and TRBJ2-3, with D tentatively TRBD2 (7 bases). The V end lost 5 bases, the J end lost 2 bases, and 14 bases lay between the germline ends. This CDR3 contains 15 residues. Germline V CDR1 and CDR2: SGHTA, FQGTGA. CDR3: CASSRGAGATDTQYF. The CDR3 nucleotides are TGTGCCAGCAGCCGGGGTGCGGGGGCCACAGATACGCAGTATTTT.

This clonotype came up many times. V and J are TRBV5-1 and TRBJ2-3, with 9 bases lining up with TRBD2. Unmatched junction bases numbered 6, after V lost 2 bases and J lost 2 bases. Per the germline V gene, CDR1 is SGHRS and CDR2 is YFSETQ. The length of the CDR3 is 16 residues. The CDR3 DNA follows: TGCGCCAGCAGCTTCCAGACTAGCGGCGTCACAGATACGCAGTATTTT. Encoded protein: CASSFQTSGVTDTQYF.

This clonotype has a handful of counts. The chain carries TRBV7-3 and TRBJ1-1; possibly TRBD1 for D (5 bases). Germline lookup yields CDR1 SGHTA and CDR2 FQGTGA. The length of the CDR3 is 13 residues. V was shortened by 6 bases and J by 1 base, with 9 bases between the two germline ends. CDR3 sequence (DNA): TGTGCCAGCAGAACCCAGGGGAACACTGAAGCTTTCTTT. Its translation: CASRTQGNTEAFF.

There are a few counts of this clonotype. The chain uses TRBV18 and TRBJ1-1, with D hard to call. In germline, CDR1 is KGHSH, CDR2 LQKENI. The CDR3 spans 15 residues. Trimming shortened V by 0 bases and J by 1 base, and 9 bases separated the two germline ends. This CDR3 reads CASSPPSAGNTEAFF. The CDR3 DNA sequence: TGTGCCAGCTCACCACCTTCCGCCGGGAACACTGAAGCTTTCTTT.

This clonotype was recorded a few times. This chain joins TRBV6-1 and TRBJ2-3; TRBD2 aligns across 8 bases. The J segment lost 6 bases and the V segment lost 7 bases, leaving 3 bases of the junction unmatched. This CDR3 is built from 12 residues. Germline V gene lookup returns CDR1 MNHNS and CDR2 SASEGT. The CDR3 loop reads CASIPSGDTQYF. In nucleotides, the CDR3 is TGTGCCAGCATCCCTAGCGGGGATACGCAGTATTTT.

The chain has TRBV18 and TRBJ2-7; 9 nucleotides align to TRBD1. This CDR3 has 15 residues. V shed 3 bases and J 7 bases; nucleotides not matched to a gene: 10. Per the germline V gene, CDR1 is KGHSH and CDR2 is LQKENI. This CDR3 reads CASSPTGQGTGEQYF. The CDR3 region has the DNA TGTGCCAGCTCACCTACGGGACAGGGAACGGGAGAGCAGTACTTC.

The J gene is TRBJ2-1, the V gene TRBV7-2, with 10 bases aligning to TRBD1. V lost 4 bases to trimming and J lost 7 bases; unmatched junction nucleotides: 7. Germline V gene sequence: CDR1 SGHTA, CDR2 FQGNSA. This CDR3 has 15 amino acids. CDR3 sequence: CASSSRQGAWNEQFF. The CDR3 DNA follows: TGTGCCAGCAGCTCTCGACAGGGGGCTTGGAATGAGCAGTTCTTC.

This clonotype was counted only a few times. The chain recombines TRBV21-1 with TRBJ2-7; the DNA was not used to check the table's D call, TRBD2. TRBV21-1 is a recognized pseudogene. The CDR3 is 14 residues long. The CDR3 is CASSKGQGVGEQYV. CDR3 nucleotides: TGTGCCAGCAGCAAAGGGCAGGGAGTCGGCGAGCAGTACGTC.